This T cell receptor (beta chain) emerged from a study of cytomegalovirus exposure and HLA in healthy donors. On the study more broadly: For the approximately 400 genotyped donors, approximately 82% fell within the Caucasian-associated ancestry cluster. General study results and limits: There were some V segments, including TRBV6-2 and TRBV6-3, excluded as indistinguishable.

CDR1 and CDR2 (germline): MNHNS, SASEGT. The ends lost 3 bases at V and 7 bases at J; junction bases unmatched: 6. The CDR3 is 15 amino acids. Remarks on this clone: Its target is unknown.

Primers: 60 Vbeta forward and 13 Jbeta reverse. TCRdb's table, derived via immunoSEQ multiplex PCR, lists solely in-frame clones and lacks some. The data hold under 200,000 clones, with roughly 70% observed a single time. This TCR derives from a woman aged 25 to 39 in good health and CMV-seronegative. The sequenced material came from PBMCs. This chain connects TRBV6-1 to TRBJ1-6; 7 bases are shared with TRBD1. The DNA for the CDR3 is TGTGCCAGCAGTGAGACGGGACAGCCAAATTCACCCCTCCACTTT. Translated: CASSETGQPNSPLHF.